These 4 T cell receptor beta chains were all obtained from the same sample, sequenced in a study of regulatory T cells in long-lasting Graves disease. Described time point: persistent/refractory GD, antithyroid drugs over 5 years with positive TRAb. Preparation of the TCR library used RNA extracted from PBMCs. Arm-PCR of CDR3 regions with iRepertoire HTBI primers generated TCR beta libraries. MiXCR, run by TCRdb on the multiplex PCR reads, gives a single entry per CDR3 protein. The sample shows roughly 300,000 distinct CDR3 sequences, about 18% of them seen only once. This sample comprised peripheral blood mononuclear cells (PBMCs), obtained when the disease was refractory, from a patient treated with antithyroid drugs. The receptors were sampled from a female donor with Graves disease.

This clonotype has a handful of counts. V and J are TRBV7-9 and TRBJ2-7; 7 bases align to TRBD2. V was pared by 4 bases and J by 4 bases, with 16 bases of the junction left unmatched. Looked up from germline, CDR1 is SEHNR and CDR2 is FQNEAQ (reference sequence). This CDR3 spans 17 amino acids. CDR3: CASSSRDYPIFAYEQYF. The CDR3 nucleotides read TGTGCCAGCAGCTCCCGGGACTACCCGATCTTCGCTTACGAGCAGTACTTC.

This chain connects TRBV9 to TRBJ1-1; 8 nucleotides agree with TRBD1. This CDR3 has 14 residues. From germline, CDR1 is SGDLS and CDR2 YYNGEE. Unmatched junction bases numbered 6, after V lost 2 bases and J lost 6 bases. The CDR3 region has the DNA TGTGCCAGCAGCGTCCAGGGGGCTCAATCTGAAGCTTTCTTT. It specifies CASSVQGAQSEAFF.

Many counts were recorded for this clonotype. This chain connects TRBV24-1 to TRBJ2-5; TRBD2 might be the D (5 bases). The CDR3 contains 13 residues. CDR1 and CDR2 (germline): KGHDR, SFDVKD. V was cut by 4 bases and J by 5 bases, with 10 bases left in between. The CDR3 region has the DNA TGTGCCACCAGTGAGGCCGGGGTTGAGACCCAGTACTTC. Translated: CATSEAGVETQYF.

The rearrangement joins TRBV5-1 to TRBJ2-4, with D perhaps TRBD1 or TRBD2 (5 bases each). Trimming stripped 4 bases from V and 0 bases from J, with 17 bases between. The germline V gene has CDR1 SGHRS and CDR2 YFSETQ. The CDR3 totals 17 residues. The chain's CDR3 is CASSPGRGAGAKNIQYF. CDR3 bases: TGCGCCAGCAGCCCCGGTCGAGGGGCGGGAGCCAAAAACATTCAGTACTTC.